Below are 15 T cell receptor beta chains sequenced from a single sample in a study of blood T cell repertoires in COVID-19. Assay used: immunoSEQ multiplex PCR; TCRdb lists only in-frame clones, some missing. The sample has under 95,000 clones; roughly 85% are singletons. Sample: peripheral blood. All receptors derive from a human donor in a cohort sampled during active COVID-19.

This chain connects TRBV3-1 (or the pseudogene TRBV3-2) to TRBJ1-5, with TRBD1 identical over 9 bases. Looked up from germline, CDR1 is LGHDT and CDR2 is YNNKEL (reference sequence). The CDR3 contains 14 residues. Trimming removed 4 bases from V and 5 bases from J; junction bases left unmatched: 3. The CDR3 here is CASSPDRGDQPQHF. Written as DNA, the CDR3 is TGTGCCAGCAGCCCCGACAGGGGGGATCAGCCCCAGCATTTT.

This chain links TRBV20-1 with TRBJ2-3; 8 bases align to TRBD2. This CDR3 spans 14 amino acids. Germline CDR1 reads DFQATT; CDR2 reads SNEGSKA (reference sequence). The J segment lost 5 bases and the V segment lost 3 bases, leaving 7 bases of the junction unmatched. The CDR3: CSASPSGGGDTQYF. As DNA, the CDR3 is TGCAGTGCTAGTCCCAGCGGGGGAGGAGATACGCAGTATTTT.

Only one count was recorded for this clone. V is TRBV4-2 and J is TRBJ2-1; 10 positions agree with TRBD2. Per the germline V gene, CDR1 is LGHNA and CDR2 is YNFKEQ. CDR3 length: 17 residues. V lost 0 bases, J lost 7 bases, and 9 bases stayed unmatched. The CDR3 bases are TGTGCCAGCAGCCAAGACTTAGCGGGGGGCCCAGGGAATGAGCAGTTCTTC. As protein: CASSQDLAGGPGNEQFF.

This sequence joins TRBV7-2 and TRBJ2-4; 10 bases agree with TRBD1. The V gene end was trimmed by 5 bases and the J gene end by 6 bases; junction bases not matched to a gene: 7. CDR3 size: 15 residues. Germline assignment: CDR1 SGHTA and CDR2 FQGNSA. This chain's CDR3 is CASSRGQGFLNIQYF. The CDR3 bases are TGTGCCAGCAGCCGGGGACAGGGGTTTTTAAACATTCAGTACTTC.

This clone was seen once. CDR3 region: CASSRPAEAGADTQYF. The CDR3 DNA reads as TGTGCCAGCAGCAGGCCGGCGGAGGCGGGTGCAGATACGCAGTATTTT. This chain links TRBV3-1 (or the pseudogene TRBV3-2) with TRBJ2-3; TRBD2 might be the D (5 bases). V lost 5 bases to trimming and J lost 4 bases, with 19 bases between them. This CDR3 contains 16 residues. Germline lookup yields CDR1 LGHDT and CDR2 YNNKEL (reference sequence).

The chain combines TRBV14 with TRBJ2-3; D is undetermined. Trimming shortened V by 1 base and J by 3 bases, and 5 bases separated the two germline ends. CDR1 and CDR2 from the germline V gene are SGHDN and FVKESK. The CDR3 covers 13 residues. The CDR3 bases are TGTGCCAGCAGCCAAGTTTCAACAGATACGCAGTATTTT. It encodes CASSQVSTDTQYF.

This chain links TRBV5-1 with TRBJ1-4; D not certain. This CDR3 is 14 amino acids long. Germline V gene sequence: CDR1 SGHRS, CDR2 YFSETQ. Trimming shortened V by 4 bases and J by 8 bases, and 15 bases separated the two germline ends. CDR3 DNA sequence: TGCGCCAGCAGCCCCGACCCCGCGGGGGAAAAACTGTTTTTT. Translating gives CASSPDPAGEKLFF.

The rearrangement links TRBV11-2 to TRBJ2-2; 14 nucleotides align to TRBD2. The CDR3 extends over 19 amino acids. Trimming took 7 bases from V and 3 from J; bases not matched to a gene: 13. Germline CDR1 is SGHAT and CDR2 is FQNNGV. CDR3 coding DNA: TGTGCCAGCATACCGGCCGGGACTAGCGGGAGTTATGACACCGGGGAGCTGTTTTTT. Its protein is CASIPAGTSGSYDTGELFF.

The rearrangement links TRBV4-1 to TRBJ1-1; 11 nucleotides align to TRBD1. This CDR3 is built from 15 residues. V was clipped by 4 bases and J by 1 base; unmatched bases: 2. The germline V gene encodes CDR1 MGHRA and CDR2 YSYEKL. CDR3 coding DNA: TGCGCCAGCAGCCGGGGACAGGGGGGGAACACTGAAGCTTTCTTT. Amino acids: CASSRGQGGNTEAFF.

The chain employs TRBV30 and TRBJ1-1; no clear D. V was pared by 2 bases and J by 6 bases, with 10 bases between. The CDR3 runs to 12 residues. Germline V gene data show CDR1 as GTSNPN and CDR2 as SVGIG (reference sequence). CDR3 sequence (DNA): TGTGCCTGGAGTCAATACATCCCTGAAGCTTTCTTT. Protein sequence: CAWSQYIPEAFF.

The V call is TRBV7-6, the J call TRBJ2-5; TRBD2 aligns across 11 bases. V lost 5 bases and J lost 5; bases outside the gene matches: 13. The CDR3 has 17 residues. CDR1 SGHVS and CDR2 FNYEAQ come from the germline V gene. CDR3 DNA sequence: TGTGCCAGCAGCGCCGGGGTGCTAGCGGGAGGTGGCGAGACCCAGTACTTC. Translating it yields CASSAGVLAGGGETQYF.

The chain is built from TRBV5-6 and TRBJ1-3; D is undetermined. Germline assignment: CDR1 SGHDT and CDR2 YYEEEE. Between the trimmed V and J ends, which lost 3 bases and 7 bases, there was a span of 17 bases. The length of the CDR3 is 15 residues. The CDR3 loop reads CASSYKEVSGNTIYF. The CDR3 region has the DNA TGTGCCAGCAGCTATAAGGAGGTCTCCGGGAACACCATATATTTT.

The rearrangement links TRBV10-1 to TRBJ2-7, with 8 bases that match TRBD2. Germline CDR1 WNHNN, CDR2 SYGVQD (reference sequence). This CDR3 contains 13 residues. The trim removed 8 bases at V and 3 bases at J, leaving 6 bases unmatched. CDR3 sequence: CASGQAGDYEQYF. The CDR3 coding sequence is TGCGCCAGCGGACAAGCGGGAGACTACGAGCAGTACTTC.

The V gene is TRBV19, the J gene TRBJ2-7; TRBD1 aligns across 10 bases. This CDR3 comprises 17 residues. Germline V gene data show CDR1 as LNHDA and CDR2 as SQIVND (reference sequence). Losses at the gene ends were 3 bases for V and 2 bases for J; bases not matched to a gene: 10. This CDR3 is CASSIQETGGNTYEQYF. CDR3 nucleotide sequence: TGTGCCAGTAGTATTCAGGAGACAGGGGGCAATACCTACGAGCAGTACTTC.

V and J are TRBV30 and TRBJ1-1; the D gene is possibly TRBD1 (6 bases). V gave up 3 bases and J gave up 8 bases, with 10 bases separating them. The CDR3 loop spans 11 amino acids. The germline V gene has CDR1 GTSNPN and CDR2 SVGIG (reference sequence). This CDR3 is CAWRWDIEAFF. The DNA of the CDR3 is TGTGCCTGGAGGTGGGACATCGAAGCTTTCTTT.